Listed below are T cell receptor beta chains from one sample, sequenced in a study of PD-1 blockade in classical Hodgkin lymphoma. Repertoires were generated with immunoSEQ multiplex PCR, while TCRdb's copy carries only in-frame clones and drops some. The table lists around 46,000 clones, roughly 90% of them singletons. The sample in question was peripheral blood mononuclear cells (PBMCs), obtained before the fourth cycle of nivolumab. The receptors shown here come from a human donor with classical Hodgkin lymphoma. Both conserved end residues are trimmed from each CDR3.

cdr3_length	v_call	j_call	cdr3_aa
11	TRBV18	TRBJ2-7	ASSPASGYEQY
12	TRBV27	TRBJ2-5	ASSLLGGEETQY
13	TRBV18	TRBJ1-2	ASSPGQGANYGYT
15	TRBV5-1	TRBJ2-7	ASSLNPGTGGAYEQY
12	TRBV30	TRBJ2-2	AWSLTGGTGELF
13	TRBV19	TRBJ1-1	ASKWGTSTGTEAF
13	TRBV4-1	TRBJ2-7	ASSQQGNGSYEQY
13	TRBV9	TRBJ2-2	ASSVDAGGIRELF
11	TRBV28	TRBJ2-7	ASSFGRTYEQY
12	TRBV5-1	TRBJ2-7	ASSLGTGNYEQY
13	TRBV9	TRBJ2-1	ASSVRAGSESEQF
10	TRBV18	TRBJ2-1	ASSPIALEQF
15	TRBV4-1	TRBJ1-5	ASSQGTRTDSNQPQH
9	TRBV30	TRBJ2-7	AWSKSYEQY
13	TRBV7-9	TRBJ2-7	ASSTGWGGLNEQY
8	TRBV2	TRBJ2-1	ATGLYEQF
13	TRBV6-5	TRBJ2-4	ASSSAVLAKNIQY
13	TRBV7-6	TRBJ2-3	ASSLPGRLTDTQY
12	TRBV6-5	TRBJ2-3	ASTEGRNFGTQY
15	TRBV4-1	TRBJ2-2	ASSQEYAGGFTGELF
12	TRBV2	TRBJ1-2	ASSIGTGVRGYT
14	TRBV15	TRBJ2-7	ATSRYQGGGSYEQY
10	TRBV7-2	TRBJ2-3	ASSQTTDTQY
13	TRBV28	TRBJ2-7	ASSLPPTGSYEQY